This T cell receptor (beta chain) was found in a study of blood T cell repertoires in COVID-19. In this sample, this clone turned up once. CDR1 and CDR2 from the germline V gene are SGDLS and YYNGEE. V was clipped by 4 bases and J by 1 base, with 12 bases between them. CDR3 length: 14 amino acids. Only in-frame clones appear in the TCRdb table, and some are missing; sequencing was by immunoSEQ multiplex PCR. The sample yields about 87,000 clones, around 87% seen once. This clonotype was sampled from a man aged 35 to 55 with acute or convalescent COVID-19. Sample: peripheral blood. This chain connects TRBV9 to TRBJ2-7; possible D gene TRBD2, 7 bases. Here the CDR3 reads CASSIGGVSYEQYF. The CDR3 region has the DNA TGTGCCAGCAGCATAGGGGGGGTATCCTACGAGCAGTACTTC.